Listed below are T cell receptor beta chains from one sample, sequenced in a study of blood T cell repertoires in COVID-19. Here immunoSEQ multiplex PCR was the method, and the copy in TCRdb shows in-frame clones only, minus some. The data contain 200,000 to 250,000 clones, roughly nine tenths of them singletons. The sequencing input was peripheral blood. Receptor source: a woman aged 60-75 years who had recovered from COVID-19. Each CDR3 is given with its conserved first and last residue. The D gene is left open where the match is weak.

D | V | CDR3
NA | TRBV5-3 | CARSRPGLSYEQYF
NA | TRBV6-5 | CASIKGVTGELFF
NA | TRBV11-3 | CASSFSSSYEQYF
TRBD1 | TRBV27 | CASSVGTGYSNQPQHF
TRBD2 | TRBV10-3 | CAILGNLAGGTAGRQFF
NA | TRBV28 | CASSTHREYEKLFF
TRBD1 | TRBV7-9 | CASSLNGGTGAESPLHF
TRBD2 | TRBV27 | CASMRGRGGDEQYF
TRBD1 | TRBV9 | CASSAQQGAVTEAFF
NA | TRBV5-6 | CASSLAGPAEQFF
TRBD1 | TRBV6-5 | CASSSSQGFYEQYF
NA | TRBV5-1 | CASSPAPGNTEAFF
TRBD1 | TRBV19 | CASSPGRGQDYGYTF
NA | TRBV2 | CASTLGSPQNTEAFF
NA | TRBV20-1 | CSASWGGRTEAFF
NA | TRBV3-1/TRBV3-2 | CASSQGKGEAKNTEAFF
NA | TRBV18 | CASSPLGELSTDTQYF
TRBD1 | TRBV7-2 | CASSIQGASNEKLFF
TRBD2 | TRBV5-1 | CASSLSGGAYEQYF
TRBD1 | TRBV6-5 | CASSSGRGLRGYTF
TRBD1 | TRBV15 | CATSRPTLTGVYNEQFF
TRBD2 | TRBV7-8 | CASRPLGSGGYNEQFF
NA | TRBV11-1 | CASSLNAGPRYGYTF
NA | TRBV2 | CASNQYQDTQYF
TRBD1 | TRBV7-9 | CASSLLGGTGFYEQYF
NA | TRBV10-3 | CAIRDPVQGSVANTIYF
NA | TRBV5-1 | CASSLSPHPQNSPLHF
NA | TRBV4-1 | CASSPAYNEQFF
TRBD1 | TRBV4-1 | CASSQAGTVGDEKLFF
TRBD1 | TRBV25-1 | CASSRQGSDEQYF
TRBD1 | TRBV6-5 | CASRTGGNTGELFF
TRBD1 | TRBV29-1 | CSVGQGADTDTQYF
TRBD1 | TRBV6-2/TRBV6-3 | CASSYPTGLSSYEQYF
TRBD2 | TRBV4-1 | CASSPRPLSRGTSGGPTDTQYF
NA | TRBV21-1 | CASSKTPTGGFSNQPQHF
NA | TRBV19 | CASPDETVSWSQYF
TRBD1 | TRBV28 | CASSLWDRAHNGNQPQHF
NA | TRBV6-5 | CASARENNQPQHF
NA | TRBV5-1 | CASSLAGVSSPLHF
TRBD1 | TRBV5-1 | CASSSGTVGLDTQYF
TRBD1 | TRBV3-1/TRBV3-2 | CASSPDPGTGRSYEQYF
NA | TRBV6-5 | CASSPGHLVYEQYF
NA | TRBV5-4 | CASSSRRGNTEAFF
NA | TRBV11-1 | CASSPRWDTNYGYTF
NA | TRBV9 | CASSEGAGIAKNIQYF
NA | TRBV16 | CASSQSSQETQYF
NA | TRBV9 | CASSGRLGFSDEQFF
TRBD2 | TRBV7-2 | CASSFRLSGGAGDTQYF